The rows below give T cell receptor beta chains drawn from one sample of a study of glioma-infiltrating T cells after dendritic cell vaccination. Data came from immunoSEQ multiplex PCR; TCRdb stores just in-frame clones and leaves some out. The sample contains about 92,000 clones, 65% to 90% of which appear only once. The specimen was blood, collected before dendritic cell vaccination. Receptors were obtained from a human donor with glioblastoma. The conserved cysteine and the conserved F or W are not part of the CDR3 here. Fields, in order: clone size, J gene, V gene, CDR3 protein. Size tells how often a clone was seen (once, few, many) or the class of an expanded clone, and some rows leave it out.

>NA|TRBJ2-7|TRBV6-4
ASSDVQEVSYEQY
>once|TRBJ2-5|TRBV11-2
ASSRGLSQETQY
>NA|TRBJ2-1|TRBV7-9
ASSLVRTGLNEQF
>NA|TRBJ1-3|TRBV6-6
ASSKTGSGNTIY
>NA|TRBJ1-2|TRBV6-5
ASRDTNYGYT
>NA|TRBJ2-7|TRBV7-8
ASSPDTGLGAYEQY
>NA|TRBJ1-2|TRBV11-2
ASSRISGTPGSIYGYT
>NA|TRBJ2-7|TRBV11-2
ASSLTGGPSYEQY
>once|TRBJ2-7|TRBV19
ASSIVGGAYEQY
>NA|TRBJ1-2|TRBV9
ASSVDQVIGGPGNKA